This note documents a single T cell receptor beta chain sequence. V was trimmed by 2 bases and J by 5 bases, leaving 20 bases between them. This CDR3 is built from 17 residues. This specimen comes from a study of technical replicates of blood from several donors. Data came from immunoSEQ multiplex PCR; TCRdb stores just in-frame clones and leaves some out. The sample has approximately 75,000 clones, nearly 97% seen once. This sequence was found in a human donor in good health. The source material was T cells isolated from PBMCs. This sequence joins TRBV5-3 and TRBJ2-1; D possibly corresponds to TRBD2 (5 bases). TRBV5-3 is recorded as an ORF, its role being uncertain. CDR3 nucleotide sequence: TGTGCCAGAAGCTTTAAAGTGGGAGAGATGGGAGACAATGAGCAGTTCTTC. This sequence encodes CARSFKVGEMGDNEQFF.